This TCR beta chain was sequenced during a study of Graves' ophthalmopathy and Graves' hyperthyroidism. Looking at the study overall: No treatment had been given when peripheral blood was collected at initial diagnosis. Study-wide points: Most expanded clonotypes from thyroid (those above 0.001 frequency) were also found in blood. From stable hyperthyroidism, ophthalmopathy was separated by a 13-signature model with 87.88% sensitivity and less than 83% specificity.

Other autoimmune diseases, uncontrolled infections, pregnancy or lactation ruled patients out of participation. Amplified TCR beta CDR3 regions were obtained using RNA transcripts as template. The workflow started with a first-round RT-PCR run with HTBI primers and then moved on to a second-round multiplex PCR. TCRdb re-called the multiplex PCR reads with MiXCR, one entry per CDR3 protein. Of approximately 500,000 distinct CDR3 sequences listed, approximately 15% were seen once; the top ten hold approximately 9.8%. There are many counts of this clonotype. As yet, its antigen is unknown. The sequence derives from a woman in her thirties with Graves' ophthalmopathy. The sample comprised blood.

The CDR3 bases are TGTGCCAGCAGCAGCCGAGCCGCAGCGGGGGGGAAAGTGGGAGAGACCCAGTACTTC. It translates to CASSSRAAAGGKVGETQYF. The chain recombines TRBV11-2 with TRBJ2-5; 10 nucleotides match TRBD2. V lost 5 bases and J lost 4; bases outside the gene matches: 19. This CDR3 is built from 19 residues. CDR1 SGHAT and CDR2 FQNNGV come from the germline V gene. The full variable domain, in which reference TRBV11-2 and TRBJ2-5 provide the parts outside the CDR3, is EAGVAQSPRYKIIEKRQSVAFWCNPISGHATLYWYQQILGQGPKLLIQFQNNGVVDDSQLPKDRFSAERLKGVDSTLKIQPAKLEDSAVYLCASSSRAAAGGKVGETQYFGPGTRLLVL.